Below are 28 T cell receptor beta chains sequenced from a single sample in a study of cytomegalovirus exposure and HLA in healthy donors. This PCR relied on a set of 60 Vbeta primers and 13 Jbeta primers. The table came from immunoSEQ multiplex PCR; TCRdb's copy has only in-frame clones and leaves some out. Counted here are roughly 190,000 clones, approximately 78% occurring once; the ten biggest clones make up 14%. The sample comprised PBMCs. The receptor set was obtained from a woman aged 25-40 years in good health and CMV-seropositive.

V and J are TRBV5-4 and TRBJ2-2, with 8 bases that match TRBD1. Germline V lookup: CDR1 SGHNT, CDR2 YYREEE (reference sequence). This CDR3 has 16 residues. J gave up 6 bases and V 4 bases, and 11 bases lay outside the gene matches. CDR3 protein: CASSRIRQGAPGELFF. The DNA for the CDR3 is TGTGCCAGCAGCCGCATCCGGCAGGGGGCGCCCGGGGAGCTGTTTTTT.

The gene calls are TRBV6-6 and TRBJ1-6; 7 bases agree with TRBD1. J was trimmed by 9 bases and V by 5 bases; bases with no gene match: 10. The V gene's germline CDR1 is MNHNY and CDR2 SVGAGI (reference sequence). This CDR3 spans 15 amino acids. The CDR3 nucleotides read TGTGCCAGCAGTCCCGGGGAAGGGGGCAGTTCACCCCTCCACTTT. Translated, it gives CASSPGEGGSSPLHF.

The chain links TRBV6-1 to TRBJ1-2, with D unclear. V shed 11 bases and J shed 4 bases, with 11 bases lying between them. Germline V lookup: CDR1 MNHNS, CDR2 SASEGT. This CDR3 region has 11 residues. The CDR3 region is CAGRRTYGYTF. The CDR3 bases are TGTGCCGGGAGAAGAACCTATGGCTACACCTTC.

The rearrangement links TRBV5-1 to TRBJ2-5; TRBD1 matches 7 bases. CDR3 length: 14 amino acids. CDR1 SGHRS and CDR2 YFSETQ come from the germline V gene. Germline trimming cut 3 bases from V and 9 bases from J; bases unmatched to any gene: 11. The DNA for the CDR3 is TGCGCCAGCAGCTCGCTTAGGGGGCAGGGGGCCCAGTACTTC. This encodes CASSSLRGQGAQYF.

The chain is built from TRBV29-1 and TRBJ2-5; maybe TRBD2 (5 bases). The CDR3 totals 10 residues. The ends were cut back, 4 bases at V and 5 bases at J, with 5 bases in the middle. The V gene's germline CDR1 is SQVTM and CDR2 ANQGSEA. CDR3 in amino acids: CSVGGETQYF. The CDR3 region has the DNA TGCAGCGTTGGCGGGGAGACCCAGTACTTC.

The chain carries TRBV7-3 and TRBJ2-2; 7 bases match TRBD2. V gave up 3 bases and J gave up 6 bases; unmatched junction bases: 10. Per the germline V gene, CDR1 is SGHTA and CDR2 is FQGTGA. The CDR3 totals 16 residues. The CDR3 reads CASSFGYRGRAGELFF. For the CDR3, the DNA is TGTGCCAGCAGCTTTGGGTACCGAGGGAGGGCCGGGGAGCTGTTTTTT.

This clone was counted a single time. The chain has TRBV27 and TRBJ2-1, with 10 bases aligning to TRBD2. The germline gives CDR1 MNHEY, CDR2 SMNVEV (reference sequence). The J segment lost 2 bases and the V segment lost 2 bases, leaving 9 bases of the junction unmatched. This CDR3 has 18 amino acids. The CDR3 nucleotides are TGTGCCAGCAGTTTAAGGTTCCTAGCGGGAGTCACCTACAATGAGCAGTTCTTC. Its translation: CASSLRFLAGVTYNEQFF.

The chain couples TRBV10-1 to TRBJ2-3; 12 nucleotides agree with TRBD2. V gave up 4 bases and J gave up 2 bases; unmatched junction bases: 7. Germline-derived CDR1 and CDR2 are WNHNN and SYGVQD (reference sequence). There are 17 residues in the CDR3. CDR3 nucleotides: TGCGCCAGCAGTGGTACGACTAGCGGGAGTTTCACAGATACGCAGTATTTT. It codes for CASSGTTSGSFTDTQYF.

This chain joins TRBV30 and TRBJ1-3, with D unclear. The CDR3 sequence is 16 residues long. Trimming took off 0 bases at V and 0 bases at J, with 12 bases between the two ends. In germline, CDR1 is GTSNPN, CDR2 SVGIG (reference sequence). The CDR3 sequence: CAWSVGLSFSGNTIYF. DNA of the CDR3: TGTGCCTGGAGTGTAGGACTCTCATTCTCTGGAAACACCATATATTTT.

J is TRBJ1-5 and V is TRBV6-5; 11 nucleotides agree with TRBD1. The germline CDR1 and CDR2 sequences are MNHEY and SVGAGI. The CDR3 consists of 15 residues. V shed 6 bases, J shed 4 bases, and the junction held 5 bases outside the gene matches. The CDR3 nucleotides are TGTGCCAGCAGCCCGGGACAGGGGGGAAATCAGCCCCAGCATTTT. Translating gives CASSPGQGGNQPQHF.

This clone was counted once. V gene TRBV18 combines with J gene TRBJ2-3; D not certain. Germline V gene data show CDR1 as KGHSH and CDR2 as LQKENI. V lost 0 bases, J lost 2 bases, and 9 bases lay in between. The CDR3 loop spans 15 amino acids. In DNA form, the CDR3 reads TGTGCCAGCTCACCACCCCCCCAGAACACAGATACGCAGTATTTT. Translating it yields CASSPPPQNTDTQYF. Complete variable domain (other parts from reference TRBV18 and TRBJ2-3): NAGVMQNPRHLVRRRGQEARLRCSPMKGHSHVYWYRQLPEEGLKFMVYLQKENIIDESGMPKERFSAEFPKEGPSILRIQQVVRGDSAAYFCASSPPPQNTDTQYFGPGTRLTVL.

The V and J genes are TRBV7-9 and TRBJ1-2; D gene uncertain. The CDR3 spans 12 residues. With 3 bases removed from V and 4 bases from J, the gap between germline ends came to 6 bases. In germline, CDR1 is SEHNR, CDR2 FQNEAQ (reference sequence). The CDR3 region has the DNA TGTGCCAGCAGCTTCGTCCGCTATGGCTACACCTTC. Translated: CASSFVRYGYTF.

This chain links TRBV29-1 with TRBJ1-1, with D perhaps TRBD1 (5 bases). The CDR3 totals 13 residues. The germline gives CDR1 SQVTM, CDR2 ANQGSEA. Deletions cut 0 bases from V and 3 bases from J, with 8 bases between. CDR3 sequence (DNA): TGCAGCGTTGAAGAAGGAGGGGACACTGAAGCTTTCTTT. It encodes CSVEEGGDTEAFF.

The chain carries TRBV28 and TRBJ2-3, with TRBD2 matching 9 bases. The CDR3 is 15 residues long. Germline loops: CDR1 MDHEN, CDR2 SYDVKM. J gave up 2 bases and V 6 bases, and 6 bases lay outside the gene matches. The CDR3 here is CASSSVAGDTDTQYF. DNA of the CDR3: TGTGCCAGCAGCTCGGTAGCGGGAGACACAGATACGCAGTATTTT.

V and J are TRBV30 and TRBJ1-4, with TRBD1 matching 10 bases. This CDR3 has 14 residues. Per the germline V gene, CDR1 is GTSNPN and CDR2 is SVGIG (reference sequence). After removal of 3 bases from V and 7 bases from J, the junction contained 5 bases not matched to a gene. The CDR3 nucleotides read TGTGCCTGGAGCCCGGGACAGGGGATTGAAAAACTGTTTTTT. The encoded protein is CAWSPGQGIEKLFF.

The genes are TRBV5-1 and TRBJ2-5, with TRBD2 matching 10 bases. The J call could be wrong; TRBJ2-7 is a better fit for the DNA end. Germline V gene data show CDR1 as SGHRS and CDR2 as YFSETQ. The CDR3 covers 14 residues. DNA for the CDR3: TGCGCCAGTAATACCGGGACTAGCGACTACGAGCAGTACTTC. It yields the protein CASNTGTSDYEQYF.

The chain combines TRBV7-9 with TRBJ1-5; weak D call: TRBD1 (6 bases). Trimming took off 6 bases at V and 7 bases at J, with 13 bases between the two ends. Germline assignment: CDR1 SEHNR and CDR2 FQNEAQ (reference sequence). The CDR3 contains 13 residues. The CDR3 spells CASSSQGNQPQHF. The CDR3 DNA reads TGTGCCAGCAGTTCTCAGGGGAACCAGCCCCAGCATTTT.

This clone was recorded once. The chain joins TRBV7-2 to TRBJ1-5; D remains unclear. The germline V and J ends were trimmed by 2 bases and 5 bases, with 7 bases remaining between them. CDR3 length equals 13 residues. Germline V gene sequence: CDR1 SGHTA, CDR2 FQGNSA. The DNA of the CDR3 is TGTGCCAGCAGCTTAACCCAGGATCAGCCCCAGCATTTT. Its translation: CASSLTQDQPQHF. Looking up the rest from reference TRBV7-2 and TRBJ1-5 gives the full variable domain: GAGVSQSPSNKVTEKGKDVELRCDPISGHTALYWYRQSLGQGLEFLIYFQGNSAPDKSGLPSDRFSAERTGGSVSTLTIQRTQQEDSAVYLCASSLTQDQPQHFGDGTRLSIL.

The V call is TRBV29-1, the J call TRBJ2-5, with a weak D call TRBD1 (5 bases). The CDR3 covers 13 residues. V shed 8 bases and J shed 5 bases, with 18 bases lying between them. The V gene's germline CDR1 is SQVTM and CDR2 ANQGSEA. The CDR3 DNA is TGCAGCTTCCGGGCCAGTGGGGCGGAGACCCAGTACTTC. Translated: CSFRASGAETQYF.

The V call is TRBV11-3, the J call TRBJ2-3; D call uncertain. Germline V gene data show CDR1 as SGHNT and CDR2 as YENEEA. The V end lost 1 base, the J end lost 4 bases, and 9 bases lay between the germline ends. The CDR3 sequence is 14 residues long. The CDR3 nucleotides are TGTGCCAGCAGCTTAGGTCGACTCCCAGATACGCAGTATTTT. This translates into CASSLGRLPDTQYF. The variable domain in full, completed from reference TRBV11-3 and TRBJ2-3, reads EAGVVQSPRYKIIEKKQPVAFWCNPISGHNTLYWYLQNLGQGPELLIRYENEEAVDDSQLPKDRFSAERLKGVDSTLKIQPAELGDSAVYLCASSLGRLPDTQYFGPGTRLTVL.

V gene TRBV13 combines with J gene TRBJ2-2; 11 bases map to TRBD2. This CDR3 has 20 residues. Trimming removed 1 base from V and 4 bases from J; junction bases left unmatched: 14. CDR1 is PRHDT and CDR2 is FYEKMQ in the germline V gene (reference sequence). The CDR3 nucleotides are TGTGCCAGCAGCTTAGAACCGGGACTAGCGGTTTTAGGGAGCACCGGGGAGCTGTTTTTT. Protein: CASSLEPGLAVLGSTGELFF.

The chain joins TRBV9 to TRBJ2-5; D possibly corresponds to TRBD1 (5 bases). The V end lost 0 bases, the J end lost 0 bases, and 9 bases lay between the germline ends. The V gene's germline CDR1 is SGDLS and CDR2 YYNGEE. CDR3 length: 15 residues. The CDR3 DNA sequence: TGTGCCAGCAGCGTAGCTGGGGCAGACCAAGAGACCCAGTACTTC. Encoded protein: CASSVAGADQETQYF.

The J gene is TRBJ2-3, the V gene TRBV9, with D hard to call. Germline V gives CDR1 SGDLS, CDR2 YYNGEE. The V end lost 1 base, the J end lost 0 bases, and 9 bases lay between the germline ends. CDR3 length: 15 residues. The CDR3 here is CASSVRSTSTDTQYF. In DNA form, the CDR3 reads TGTGCCAGCAGCGTACGTTCGACTAGCACAGATACGCAGTATTTT.

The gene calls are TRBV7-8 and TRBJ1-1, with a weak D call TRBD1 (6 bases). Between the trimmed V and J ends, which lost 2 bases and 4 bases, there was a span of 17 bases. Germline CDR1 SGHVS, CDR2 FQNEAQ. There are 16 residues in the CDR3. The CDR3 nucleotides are TGTGCCAGCAGCTTAAGGCCACGGGGGGCGTCCACTGAAGCTTTCTTT. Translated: CASSLRPRGASTEAFF.

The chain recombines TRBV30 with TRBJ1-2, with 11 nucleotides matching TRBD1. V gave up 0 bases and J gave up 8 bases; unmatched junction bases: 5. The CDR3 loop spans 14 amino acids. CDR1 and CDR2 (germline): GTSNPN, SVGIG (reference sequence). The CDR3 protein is CAWSVRDRGLGYTF. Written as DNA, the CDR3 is TGTGCCTGGAGTGTACGGGACAGGGGGTTGGGCTACACCTTC.

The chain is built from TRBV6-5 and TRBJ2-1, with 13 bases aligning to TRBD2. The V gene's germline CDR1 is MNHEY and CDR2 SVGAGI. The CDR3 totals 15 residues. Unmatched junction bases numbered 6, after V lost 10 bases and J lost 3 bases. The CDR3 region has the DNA TGTGCCACCATGGGACTAGCGGGGCTCTACAATGAGCAGTTCTTC. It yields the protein CATMGLAGLYNEQFF.

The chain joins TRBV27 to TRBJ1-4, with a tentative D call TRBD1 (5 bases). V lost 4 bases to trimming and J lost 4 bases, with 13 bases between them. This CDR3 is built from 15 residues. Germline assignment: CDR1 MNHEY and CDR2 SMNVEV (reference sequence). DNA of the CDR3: TGTGCCAGCAGTTCTCCGGGACTCAATAATGAAAAACTGTTTTTT. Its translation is CASSSPGLNNEKLFF.

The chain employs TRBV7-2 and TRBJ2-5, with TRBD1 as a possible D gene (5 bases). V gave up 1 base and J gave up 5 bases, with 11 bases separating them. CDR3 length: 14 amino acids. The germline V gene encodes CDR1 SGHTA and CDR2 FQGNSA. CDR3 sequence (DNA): TGTGCCAGCAGCTTAGACGTGGGGCAGGAGACCCAGTACTTC. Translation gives CASSLDVGQETQYF.